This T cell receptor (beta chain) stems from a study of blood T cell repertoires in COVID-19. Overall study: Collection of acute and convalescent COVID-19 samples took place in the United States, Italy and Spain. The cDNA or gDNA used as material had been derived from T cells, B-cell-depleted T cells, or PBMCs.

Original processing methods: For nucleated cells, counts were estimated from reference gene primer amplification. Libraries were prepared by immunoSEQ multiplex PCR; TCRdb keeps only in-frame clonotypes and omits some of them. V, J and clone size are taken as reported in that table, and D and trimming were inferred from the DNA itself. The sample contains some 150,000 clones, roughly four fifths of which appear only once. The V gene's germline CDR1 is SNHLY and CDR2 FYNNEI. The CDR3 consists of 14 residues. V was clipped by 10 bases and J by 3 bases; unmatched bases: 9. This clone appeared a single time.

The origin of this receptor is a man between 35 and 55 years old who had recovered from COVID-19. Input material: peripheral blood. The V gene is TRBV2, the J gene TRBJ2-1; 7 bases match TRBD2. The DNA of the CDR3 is TGTGCCACCTTAAAGGGAGGGCTCTACAATGAGCAGTTCTTC. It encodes CATLKGGLYNEQFF.